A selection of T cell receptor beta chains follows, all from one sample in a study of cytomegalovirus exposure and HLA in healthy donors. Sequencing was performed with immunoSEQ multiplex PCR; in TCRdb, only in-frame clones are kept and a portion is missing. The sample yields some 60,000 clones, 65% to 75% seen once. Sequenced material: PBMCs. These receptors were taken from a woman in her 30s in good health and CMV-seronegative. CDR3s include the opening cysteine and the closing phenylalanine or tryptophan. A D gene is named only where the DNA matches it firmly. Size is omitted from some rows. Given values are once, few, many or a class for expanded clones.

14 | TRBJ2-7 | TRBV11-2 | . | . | TGTGCCAGCAGCTTGGTGACATTCTCCTACGAGCAGTACTTC | CASSLVTFSYEQYF
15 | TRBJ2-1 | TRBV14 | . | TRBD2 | TGTGCCAGCAGCCCGGGACTACCCCCTTACAATGAGCAGTTCTTC | CASSPGLPPYNEQFF
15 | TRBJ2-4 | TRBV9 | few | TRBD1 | TGTGCCAGCAGCTCACGACAGGGACAGAAAGACATTCAGTACTTC | CASSSRQGQKDIQYF
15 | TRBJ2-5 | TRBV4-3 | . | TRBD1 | TGCGCCAGCAGCCAGGGGGACAGGGGGCAAGAGACCCAGTACTTC | CASSQGDRGQETQYF
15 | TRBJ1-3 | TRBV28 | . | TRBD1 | TGTGCCAGCAGTACACAGGGGCTCTCTGGAAACACCATATATTTT | CASSTQGLSGNTIYF
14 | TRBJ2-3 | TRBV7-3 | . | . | TGTGCCAGCAGCCCCCCTCCCCCCACAGATACGCAGTATTTT | CASSPPPPTDTQYF
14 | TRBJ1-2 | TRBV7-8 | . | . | TGTGCCAGCAGCTTTAGTGGGCACAACTATGGCTACACCTTC | CASSFSGHNYGYTF
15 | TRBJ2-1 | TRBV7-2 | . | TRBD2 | TGTGCCAGCAGCCCTCGACTAGCGGGAGACAATGAGCAGTTCTTC | CASSPRLAGDNEQFF
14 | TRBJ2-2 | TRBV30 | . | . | TGTGCCTGGAGGGGGGAGGGGGACACCGGGGAGCTGTTTTTT | CAWRGEGDTGELFF
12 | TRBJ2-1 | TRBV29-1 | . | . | TGCAGTGAAGGAGGGCCCGATGATGAGCAGTTCTTC | CSEGGPDDEQFF
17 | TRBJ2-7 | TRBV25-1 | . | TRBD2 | TGTGCCAGCAGTGAAAGGGGTAAAGGACTAGCCGGGGACGAGCAGTACTTC | CASSERGKGLAGDEQYF
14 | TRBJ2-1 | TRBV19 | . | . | TGTGCCAGTAGTATAAGTAGCTCCTACAATGAGCAGTTCTTC | CASSISSSYNEQFF
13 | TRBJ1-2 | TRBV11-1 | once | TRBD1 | TGTGCCAGCCGACTCACAGGGGGCTATGGCTACACCTTC | CASRLTGGYGYTF
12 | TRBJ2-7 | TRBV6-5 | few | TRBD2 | TGTGCCAGCAGTCCGCGGGGGTACGAGCAGTACTTC | CASSPRGYEQYF
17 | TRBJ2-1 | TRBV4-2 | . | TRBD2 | TGTGCCAGCAGCCAAGCGTGGGCTAGCGGGACTTACAATGAGCAGTTCTTC | CASSQAWASGTYNEQFF
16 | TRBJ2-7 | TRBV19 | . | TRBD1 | TGTGCCAGTAGAACTGTCTTCGGGACAGGGGGCCACGAGCAGTACTTC | CASRTVFGTGGHEQYF
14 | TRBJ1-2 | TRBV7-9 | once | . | TGTTCCAGCAGCCCTCGGGTCTGGGACTATGGCTACACCTTC | CSSSPRVWDYGYTF
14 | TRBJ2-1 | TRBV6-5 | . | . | TGTGCCAGCCGGAGCGGATTCTCCTACAATGAGCAGTTCTTC | CASRSGFSYNEQFF
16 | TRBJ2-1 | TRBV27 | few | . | TGTGCCAGCAGTTTAGCAGCGCTAGGCTCCTACAATGAGCAGTTCTTC | CASSLAALGSYNEQFF
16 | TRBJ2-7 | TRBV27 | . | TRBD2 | TGTGCCAGCAGTTCCGGACTAGCGGGATTTGGCTACGAGCAGTACTTC | CASSSGLAGFGYEQYF
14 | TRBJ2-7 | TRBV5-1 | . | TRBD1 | TGCGCCAGCAGCTGGGGACAGGGAATCTACGAGCAGTACTTC | CASSWGQGIYEQYF
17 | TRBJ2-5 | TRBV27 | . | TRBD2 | TGTGCCAGCAGTTTACTAGGGGCTAGCGGGATGCAAGAGACCCAGTACTTC | CASSLLGASGMQETQYF
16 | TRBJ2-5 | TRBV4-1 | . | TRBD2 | TGCGCCAGCAGCCAAGATGCGGGAGGGCCTATTCAGACCCAGTACTTC | CASSQDAGGPIQTQYF